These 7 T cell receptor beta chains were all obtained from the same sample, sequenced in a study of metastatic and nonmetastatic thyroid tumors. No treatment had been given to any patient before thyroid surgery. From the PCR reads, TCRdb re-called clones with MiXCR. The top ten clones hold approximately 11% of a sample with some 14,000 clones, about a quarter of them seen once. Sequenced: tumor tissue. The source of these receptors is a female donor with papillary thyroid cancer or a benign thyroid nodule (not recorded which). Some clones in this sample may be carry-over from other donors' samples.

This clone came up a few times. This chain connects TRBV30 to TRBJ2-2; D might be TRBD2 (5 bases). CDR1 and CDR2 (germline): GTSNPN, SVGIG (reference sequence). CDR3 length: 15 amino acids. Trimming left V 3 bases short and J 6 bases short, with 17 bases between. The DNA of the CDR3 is TGTGCCTGGAGGTCGGCGGGCGAGGATTCCGGGGAGCTGTTTTTT. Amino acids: CAWRSAGEDSGELFF. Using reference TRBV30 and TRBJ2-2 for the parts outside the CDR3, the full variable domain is SQTIHQWPATLVQPVGSPLSLECTVEGTSNPNLYWYRQAAGRGLQLLFYSVGIGQISSEVPQNLSASRPQDRQFILSSKKLLLSDSGFYLCAWRSAGEDSGELFFGEGSRLTVL.

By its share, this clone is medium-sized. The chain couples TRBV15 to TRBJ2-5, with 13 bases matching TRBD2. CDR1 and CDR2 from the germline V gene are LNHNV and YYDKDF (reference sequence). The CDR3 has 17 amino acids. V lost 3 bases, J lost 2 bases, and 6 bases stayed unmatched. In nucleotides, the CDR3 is TGTGCCACCAGCAGGGGGAGGACTAGCGGGGGACAAGAGACCCAGTACTTC. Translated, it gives CATSRGRTSGGQETQYF.

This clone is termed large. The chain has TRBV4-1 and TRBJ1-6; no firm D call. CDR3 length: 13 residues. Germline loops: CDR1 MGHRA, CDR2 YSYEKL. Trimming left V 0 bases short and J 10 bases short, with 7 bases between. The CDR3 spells CASSQDPVSPLHF. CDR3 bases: TGCGCCAGCAGCCAAGATCCGGTCTCACCCCTCCACTTT.

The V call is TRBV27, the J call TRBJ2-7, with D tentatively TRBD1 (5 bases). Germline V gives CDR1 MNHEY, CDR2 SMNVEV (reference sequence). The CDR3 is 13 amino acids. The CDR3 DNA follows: TGTTCCATCAGTTCCGTAGACAGCTACGAGCAGTACTTC. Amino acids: CSISSVDSYEQYF.

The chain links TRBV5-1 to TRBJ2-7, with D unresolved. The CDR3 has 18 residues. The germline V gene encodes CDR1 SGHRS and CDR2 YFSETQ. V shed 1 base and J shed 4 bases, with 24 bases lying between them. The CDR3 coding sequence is TGCGCCAGCAGCTTGTCACCTCCCACGTCTAGTCTATATTACGAGCAGTACTTC. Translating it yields CASSLSPPTSSLYYEQYF.

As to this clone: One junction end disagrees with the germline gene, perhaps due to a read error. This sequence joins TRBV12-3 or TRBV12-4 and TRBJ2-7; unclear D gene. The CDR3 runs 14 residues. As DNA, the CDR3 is TGTGCCAGCAGTTTGGTGGCCTTCGCCTACGAGCACTACTTC. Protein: CASSLVAFAYEHYF.

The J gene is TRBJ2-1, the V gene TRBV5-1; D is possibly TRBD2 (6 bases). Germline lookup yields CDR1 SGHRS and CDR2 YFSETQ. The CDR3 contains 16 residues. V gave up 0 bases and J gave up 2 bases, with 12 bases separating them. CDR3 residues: CASSLDGGVTYNEQFF. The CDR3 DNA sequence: TGCGCCAGCAGCTTGGACGGCGGGGTAACCTACAATGAGCAGTTCTTC.